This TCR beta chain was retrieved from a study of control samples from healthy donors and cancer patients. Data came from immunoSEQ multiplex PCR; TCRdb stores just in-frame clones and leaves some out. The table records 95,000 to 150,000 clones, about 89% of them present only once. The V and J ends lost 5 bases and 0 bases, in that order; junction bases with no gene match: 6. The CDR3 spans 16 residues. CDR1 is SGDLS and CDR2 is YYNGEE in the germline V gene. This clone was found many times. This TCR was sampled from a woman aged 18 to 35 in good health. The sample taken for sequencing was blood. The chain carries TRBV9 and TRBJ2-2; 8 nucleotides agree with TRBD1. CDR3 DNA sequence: TGTGCCAGCAGTGACCCAGGGGGCTCGAACACCGGGGAGCTGTTTTTT. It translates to CASSDPGGSNTGELFF.